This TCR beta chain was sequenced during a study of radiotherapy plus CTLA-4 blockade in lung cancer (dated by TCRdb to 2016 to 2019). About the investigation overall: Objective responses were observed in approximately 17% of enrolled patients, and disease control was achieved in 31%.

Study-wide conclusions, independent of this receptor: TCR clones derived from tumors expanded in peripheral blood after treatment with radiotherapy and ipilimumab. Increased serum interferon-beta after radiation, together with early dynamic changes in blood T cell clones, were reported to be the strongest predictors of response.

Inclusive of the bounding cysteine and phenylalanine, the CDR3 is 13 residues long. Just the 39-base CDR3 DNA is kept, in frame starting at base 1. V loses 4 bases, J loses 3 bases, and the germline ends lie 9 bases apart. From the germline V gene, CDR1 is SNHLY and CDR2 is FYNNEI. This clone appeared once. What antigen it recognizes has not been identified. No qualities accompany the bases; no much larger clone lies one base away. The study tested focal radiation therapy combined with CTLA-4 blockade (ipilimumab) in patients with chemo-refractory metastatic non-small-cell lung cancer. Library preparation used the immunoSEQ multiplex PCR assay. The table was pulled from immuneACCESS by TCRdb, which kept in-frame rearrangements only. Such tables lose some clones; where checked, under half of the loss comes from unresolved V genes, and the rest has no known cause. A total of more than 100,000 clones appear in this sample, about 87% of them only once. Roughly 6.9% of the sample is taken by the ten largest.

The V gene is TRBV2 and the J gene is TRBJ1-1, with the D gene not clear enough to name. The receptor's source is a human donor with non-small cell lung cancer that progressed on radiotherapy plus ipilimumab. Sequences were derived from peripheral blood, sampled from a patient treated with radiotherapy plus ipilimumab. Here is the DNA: TGTGCCAGCAGTGTAGAGTCTTACACTGAAGCTTTCTTT. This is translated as CASSVESYTEAFF.